The clone carrying this TCR beta chain showed up just a few times. This sample is part of a study of cytomegalovirus exposure and HLA in healthy donors. The CDR3 extends over 13 amino acids. Germline V CDR1 and CDR2: WNHNN, SYGVQD (reference sequence). Trimming left V 3 bases short and J 0 bases short, with 5 bases between. PCR primers comprised 60 Vbeta and 13 Jbeta primers. Repertoires were generated with immunoSEQ multiplex PCR, while TCRdb's copy carries only in-frame clones and drops some. This table has nearly 65,000 clones, almost 75% appearing once. This rearrangement joins TRBV10-1 to TRBJ1-1, with unresolved D. Material for sequencing was PBMCs. This TCR was recovered from a man aged 50 to 60 in good health and CMV-seronegative. The CDR3 sequence: CASSEQLNTEAFF. The CDR3 DNA is TGCGCCAGCAGTGAACAGTTGAACACTGAAGCTTTCTTT.